The 29 T cell receptor beta chains presented below share a single source sample, sequenced in a study of blood T cell repertoires in COVID-19. Sequencing used immunoSEQ multiplex PCR; TCRdb keeps in-frame clones, though not all of them. The data hold about 180,000 clones, with about 91% observed a single time. Sequencing input: peripheral blood. Every receptor here comes from a woman in her twenties or thirties with acute or convalescent COVID-19.

Details on this clone: A read error may produce the germline difference seen at one junction end. This sequence joins TRBV7-2 and TRBJ2-1, with TRBD2 matching over 12 bases. Germline V gene data show CDR1 as SGHTA and CDR2 as FQGNSA. This CDR3 is built from 14 residues. CDR3 residues: CASSSPTSGGSIVF. In DNA form, the CDR3 reads TGTGCCAGCAGCTCCCCGACTAGCGGGGGCTCAATTGTCTTC.

The CDR3 is CASTTGHSGNTIYF. The CDR3 DNA sequence: TGCGCCAGCACCACGGGACACTCTGGAAACACCATATATTTT. The chain combines TRBV4-1 with TRBJ1-3, with a weak D call TRBD1 (6 bases). V was trimmed by 7 bases and J by 0 bases, leaving 10 bases between them. This CDR3 comprises 14 residues. CDR1 is MGHRA and CDR2 is YSYEKL in the germline V gene.

J is TRBJ2-3 and V is TRBV2; D is perhaps TRBD2 (5 bases). This CDR3 region has 14 residues. Trimming stripped 7 bases from V and 0 bases from J, with 11 bases between. From germline, CDR1 is SNHLY and CDR2 FYNNEI. This CDR3 is CASNGGPSTDTQYF. Written as DNA, the CDR3 is TGTGCCAGCAACGGAGGCCCAAGCACAGATACGCAGTATTTT.

In this sample, this clone turned up a few times. The chain's CDR3 is CASSFEGVGEQFF. Written as DNA, the CDR3 is TGTGCCAGCAGCTTTGAGGGAGTGGGTGAGCAGTTCTTC. The genes are TRBV5-4 and TRBJ2-1; the D gene is possibly TRBD2 (5 bases). This CDR3 region has 13 residues. V was cut by 2 bases and J by 9 bases, with 12 bases left in between. CDR1 SGHNT and CDR2 YYREEE come from the germline V gene (reference sequence).

CDR3 in DNA: TGTGCCAGCATTGACAGACCTAACTATGGCTACACCTTC. It specifies CASIDRPNYGYTF. V and J are TRBV21-1 and TRBJ1-2; TRBD1, the table's D call, lacks a check against the DNA. TRBV21-1 is annotated as a pseudogene. The CDR3 spans 13 residues.

This chain uses TRBV30 with TRBJ2-1; 12 nucleotides align to TRBD2. CDR1 and CDR2 from the germline V gene are GTSNPN and SVGIG (reference sequence). V was pared by 4 bases and J by 8 bases, with 12 bases of the junction left unmatched. The CDR3 covers 16 residues. The CDR3 sequence is CAWTPLTSGSNYEQFF. CDR3 DNA: TGTGCCTGGACCCCCCTGACTAGCGGGAGTAACTATGAGCAGTTCTTC.

This rearrangement joins TRBV2 to TRBJ2-3; unclear D gene. The germline V gene has CDR1 SNHLY and CDR2 FYNNEI. Deletions cut 0 bases from V and 5 bases from J, with 3 bases between. The CDR3 is 12 residues long. CDR3 protein: CASSEARDTQYF. The CDR3 DNA reads TGTGCCAGCAGTGAAGCCAGAGATACGCAGTATTTT.

The V gene is TRBV6-5, the J gene TRBJ1-1, with 9 positions matching TRBD1. CDR1 and CDR2 (germline): MNHEY, SVGAGI. V shed 9 bases and J 4 bases; nucleotides not matched to a gene: 9. The CDR3 has 14 residues. CDR3: CASISGTGSTEAFF. In nucleotides, the CDR3 is TGTGCCAGTATTTCCGGGACAGGGTCCACTGAAGCTTTCTTT.

The chain combines TRBV7-8 with TRBJ2-2; D gene uncertain. This CDR3 has 14 residues. Per germline, CDR1 SGHVS and CDR2 FQNEAQ. The V and J ends lost 6 bases and 1 base respectively, with 9 bases between them. The CDR3 sequence: CASSPSRNTGELFF. The CDR3 DNA follows: TGTGCCAGCAGTCCCTCTAGGAACACCGGGGAGCTGTTTTTT.

CDR3 amino acids: CSVSGQGANIQYF. The CDR3 nucleotides read TGCAGCGTTTCGGGACAGGGGGCAAACATTCAGTACTTC. The chain couples TRBV29-1 to TRBJ2-4; 12 bases line up with TRBD1. The CDR3 spans 13 residues. Germline-derived CDR1 and CDR2 are SQVTM and ANQGSEA. The V segment lost 5 bases and the J segment 6 bases; nucleotides outside the gene matches: 2.

The chain is built from TRBV15 and TRBJ2-3; D gene ambiguous. V was clipped by 1 base and J by 4 bases, with 6 bases between them. The length of the CDR3 is 13 residues. Germline CDR1 LNHNV, CDR2 YYDKDF (reference sequence). In nucleotides, the CDR3 is TGTGCCACCAGCAGAGTCATAGCAGATACGCAGTATTTT. Translating it yields CATSRVIADTQYF.

This rearrangement joins TRBV2 to TRBJ2-2, with 7 bases fitting TRBD2. Germline V CDR1 and CDR2: SNHLY, FYNNEI. The CDR3 has 14 amino acids. V trimming: 6 bases; J trimming: 5 bases; junction bases outside the gene matches: 6. CDR3: CASRVAGITGELFF. CDR3 DNA sequence: TGTGCCAGCAGGGTAGCGGGTATAACCGGGGAGCTGTTTTTT. Using reference TRBV2 and TRBJ2-2 for the parts outside the CDR3, the full variable domain is EPEVTQTPSHQVTQMGQEVILRCVPISNHLYFYWYRQILGQKVEFLVSFYNNEISEKSEIFDDQFSVERPDGSNFTLKIRSTKLEDSAMYFCASRVAGITGELFFGEGSRLTVL.

This chain uses TRBV24-1 with TRBJ2-2; tentatively, D is TRBD2 (7 bases). V was cut by 8 bases and J by 3 bases, with 9 bases left in between. CDR3 size: 13 residues. Germline V gene sequence: CDR1 KGHDR, CDR2 SFDVKD. In DNA, the CDR3 is TGTGCCACCAAGGGGGGGGACACCGGGGAGCTGTTTTTT. Its translation is CATKGGDTGELFF.

Here the CDR3 reads CASSFGSQPQHF. Here the CDR3 DNA reads TGTGCCAGCAGTTTCGGGTCTCAGCCCCAGCATTTT. The chain joins TRBV12-3 or TRBV12-4 to TRBJ1-5; no clear D gene. The V gene lost 3 bases and the J gene lost 6 bases, with 6 bases spanning the gap. The CDR3 has 12 residues.

J is TRBJ1-1 and V is TRBV11-3, with D unresolved. The CDR3 is 13 amino acids. CDR1 is SGHNT, CDR2 YENEEA, per germline. Trimming took off 2 bases at V and 6 bases at J, with 10 bases between the two ends. The CDR3, as DNA: TGTGCCAGCAGCTTATCCAGGTCGTCTGAAGCTTTCTTT. Protein: CASSLSRSSEAFF.

The gene calls are TRBV2 and TRBJ2-3; TRBD2 might be the D (6 bases). In germline, CDR1 is SNHLY, CDR2 FYNNEI. Trimming removed 3 bases at V and 8 bases at J, with 12 bases between. CDR3 length: 13 residues. CDR3 loop: CASSDEGTLTQYF. In DNA, the CDR3 is TGTGCCAGCAGTGATGAAGGGACTCTTACGCAGTATTTT.

This rearrangement joins TRBV20-1 to TRBJ2-1; D is ambiguous. Between the trimmed V and J ends, which lost 5 bases and 8 bases, there was a span of 7 bases. This CDR3 comprises 10 residues. CDR1 and CDR2 from the germline V gene are DFQATT and SNEGSKA (reference sequence). The CDR3 reads CSAQVYEQFF. The CDR3 nucleotides read TGCAGTGCTCAGGTCTATGAGCAGTTCTTC.

This clone was picked up one time. V gene TRBV6-4 combines with J gene TRBJ2-2, with TRBD1 identical over 8 bases. Germline V gives CDR1 MRHNA, CDR2 SNTAGT. Trimming at V came to 4 bases and at J to 5 bases, leaving 3 bases not matched to a gene. This CDR3 spans 14 amino acids. The CDR3 DNA reads TGTGCCAGCAGTGCGGACAGGGCGACCGGGGAGCTGTTTTTT. As protein: CASSADRATGELFF.

The chain is built from TRBV9 and TRBJ1-6; D unresolved. V was clipped by 0 bases and J by 8 bases, with 6 bases between them. Germline V CDR1 and CDR2: SGDLS, YYNGEE. CDR3 length: 13 residues. The CDR3 DNA reads TGTGCCAGCAGCGTAGGCGAGGATTCACCCCTCCACTTT. Protein sequence: CASSVGEDSPLHF.

The J gene is TRBJ1-4, the V gene TRBV7-2; tentative D call: TRBD1 (6 bases). V was shortened by 6 bases and J by 0 bases, with 14 bases between the two germline ends. Germline V gene data show CDR1 as SGHTA and CDR2 as FQGNSA. This CDR3 contains 16 residues. The CDR3 bases are TGTGCCAGCAGTCTCCCGGGACACACAACTAATGAAAAACTGTTTTTT. It encodes CASSLPGHTTNEKLFF. Full variable domain (missing parts from reference TRBV7-2 and TRBJ1-4): GAGVSQSPSNKVTEKGKDVELRCDPISGHTALYWYRQSLGQGLEFLIYFQGNSAPDKSGLPSDRFSAERTGGSVSTLTIQRTQQEDSAVYLCASSLPGHTTNEKLFFGSGTQLSVL.

This chain uses TRBV28 with TRBJ2-1; TRBD1 matches at 9 bases. From germline, CDR1 is MDHEN and CDR2 SYDVKM. The ends lost 11 bases at V and 10 bases at J; junction bases unmatched: 6. There are 11 residues in the CDR3. This CDR3 is CALGQGGEQFF. In DNA form, the CDR3 reads TGTGCCCTGGGACAGGGTGGGGAGCAGTTCTTC.

A word on this clone: The sample contains more than one DNA sequence encoding this CDR3. The CDR3 coding sequence is TGTGCCAGCAGCGAAAACAGGGGAGACTATGGCTACACCTTC. It yields the protein CASSENRGDYGYTF. This chain uses TRBV7-9 with TRBJ1-2; the match to TRBD1 covers 7 bases. The germline V gene encodes CDR1 SEHNR and CDR2 FQNEAQ (reference sequence). V shed 5 bases and J 3 bases; nucleotides not matched to a gene: 6. The CDR3 runs to 14 residues. Variable domain in full (rest from reference TRBV7-9 and TRBJ1-2): DTGVSQNPRHKITKRGQNVTFRCDPISEHNRLYWYRQTLGQGPEFLTYFQNEAQLEKSRLLSDRFSAERPKGSFSTLEIQRTEQGDSAMYLCASSENRGDYGYTFGSGTRLTVV.

V is TRBV19 and J is TRBJ1-1, with D possibly matching TRBD1 (6 bases). Trimming shortened V by 7 bases and J by 10 bases, and 16 bases separated the two germline ends. The germline CDR1 and CDR2 sequences are LNHDA and SQIVND (reference sequence). This CDR3 contains 12 residues. Written as DNA, the CDR3 is TGTGCCAGTAAGTTTTCGGACAGCCGAGCTTTCTTT. Encoded protein: CASKFSDSRAFF.

The rearrangement joins TRBV4-1 to TRBJ2-5; D gene unclear. This CDR3 has 12 amino acids. The V gene lost 5 bases and the J gene lost 5 bases, with 9 bases spanning the gap. Germline values: CDR1 MGHRA, CDR2 YSYEKL. CDR3 protein: CASSERWETQYF. DNA of the CDR3: TGCGCCAGCAGCGAGAGGTGGGAGACCCAGTACTTC.

The chain carries TRBV4-2 and TRBJ2-2; the D is unclear. V was trimmed by 1 base and J by 8 bases, leaving 14 bases between them. Germline CDR1 LGHNA, CDR2 YNFKEQ. The CDR3 extends over 15 amino acids. The CDR3 DNA follows: TGTGCCAGCAGCCAAGTTCGGAGACCCGAGGGGGAGCTGTTTTTT. Translating it yields CASSQVRRPEGELFF.

This chain uses TRBV29-1 with TRBJ2-5; perhaps TRBD2 as D (6 bases). The CDR3 consists of 16 residues. CDR1 and CDR2 (germline): SQVTM, ANQGSEA. V shed 6 bases and J shed 7 bases, with 27 bases lying between them. The CDR3 loop is CSVDPLPRDFDGTQYF. CDR3 nucleotides: TGCAGCGTCGACCCCTTACCCCGGGACTTTGATGGGACCCAGTACTTC.

The V gene is TRBV6-1, the J gene TRBJ1-2; TRBD1 matches 9 bases. Trimming at V came to 2 bases and at J to 4 bases, leaving 5 bases not matched to a gene. The CDR3 is 15 residues long. Germline CDR1 and CDR2: MNHNS and SASEGT. This CDR3 reads CASSEPRQGGYGYTF. CDR3 coding DNA: TGTGCCAGCAGTGAACCACGACAGGGGGGCTATGGCTACACCTTC.

This clone was seen more than once but under ten times. V usage is TRBV18 and J usage is TRBJ2-1, with D possibly being TRBD1 (5 bases). The CDR3 covers 14 residues. The V end was cut by 3 bases, the J end by 0 bases, with 6 bases between. The V gene's germline CDR1 is KGHSH and CDR2 LQKENI. CDR3 region: CASSPQGSYNEQFF. The CDR3 coding sequence is TGTGCCAGCTCACCGCAGGGCTCCTACAATGAGCAGTTCTTC.

The chain joins TRBV7-2 to TRBJ2-2; D gene unclear. The germline V gene has CDR1 SGHTA and CDR2 FQGNSA. The V gene lost 6 bases and the J gene lost 3 bases, with 8 bases spanning the gap. This CDR3 spans 13 amino acids. The CDR3 loop is CASRKEYTGELFF. In DNA, the CDR3 is TGTGCCAGCAGAAAAGAGTACACCGGGGAGCTGTTTTTT.